This TCR beta chain derives from a study of cytomegalovirus exposure and HLA in healthy donors. Points on this clone: The antigen is not known.

CDR3 length: 13 amino acids. V gave up 11 bases and J gave up 0 bases, with 11 bases separating them. Germline V lookup: CDR1 MNHEY, CDR2 SVGAGI. PCR employed 60 Vbeta and 13 Jbeta primers. Here immunoSEQ multiplex PCR was the method, and the copy in TCRdb shows in-frame clones only, minus some. The sample has 85,000 to 130,000 clones, around three quarters seen once. The study's findings and limits: Later analysis identified 16,951 TCR beta sequences associated with HLA alleles, using a false discovery rate threshold of 0.05.

Material for sequencing was PBMCs. V gene TRBV6-5 combines with J gene TRBJ1-3; D remains ambiguous. This sequence was found in a woman between 18 and 30 years old in good health and CMV-seropositive. The CDR3 region has the DNA TGTGCCTCAAGAGGCAGCTCTGGAAACACCATATATTTT. It yields the protein CASRGSSGNTIYF.